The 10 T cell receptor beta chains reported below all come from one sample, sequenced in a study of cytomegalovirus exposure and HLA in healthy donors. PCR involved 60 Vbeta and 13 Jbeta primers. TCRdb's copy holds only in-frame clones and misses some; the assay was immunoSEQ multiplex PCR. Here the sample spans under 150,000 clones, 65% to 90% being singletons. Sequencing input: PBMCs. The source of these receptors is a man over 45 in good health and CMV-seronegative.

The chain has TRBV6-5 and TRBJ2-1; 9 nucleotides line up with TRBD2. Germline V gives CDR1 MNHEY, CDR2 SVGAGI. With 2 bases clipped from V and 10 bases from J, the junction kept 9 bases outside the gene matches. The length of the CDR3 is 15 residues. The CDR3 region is CASSYLKIAGGEQFF. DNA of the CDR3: TGTGCCAGCAGTTACCTCAAAATCGCGGGGGGGGAGCAGTTCTTC.

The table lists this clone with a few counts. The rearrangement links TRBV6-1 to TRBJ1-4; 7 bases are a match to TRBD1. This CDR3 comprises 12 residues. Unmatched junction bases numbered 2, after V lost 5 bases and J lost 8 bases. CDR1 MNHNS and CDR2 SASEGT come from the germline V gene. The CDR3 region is CASSLTGEKLFF. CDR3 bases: TGTGCCAGCAGTTTGACAGGGGAAAAACTGTTTTTT.

CDR3 in DNA: TGTGCCAGCAGCCTGGGGACAGTCTACGAGCAGTACTTC. It specifies CASSLGTVYEQYF. V gene TRBV11-2 combines with J gene TRBJ2-7; the match to TRBD1 covers 7 bases. The ends lost 5 bases at V and 3 bases at J; junction bases unmatched: 4. CDR1 is SGHAT, CDR2 FQNNGV, per germline. CDR3 size: 13 residues.

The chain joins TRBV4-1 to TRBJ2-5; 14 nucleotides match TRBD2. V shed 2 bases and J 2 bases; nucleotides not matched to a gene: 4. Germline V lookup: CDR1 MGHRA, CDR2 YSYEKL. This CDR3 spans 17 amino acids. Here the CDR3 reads CASSQSGLAGGQETQYF. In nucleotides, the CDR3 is TGCGCCAGCAGCCAATCCGGACTAGCGGGGGGTCAAGAGACCCAGTACTTC.

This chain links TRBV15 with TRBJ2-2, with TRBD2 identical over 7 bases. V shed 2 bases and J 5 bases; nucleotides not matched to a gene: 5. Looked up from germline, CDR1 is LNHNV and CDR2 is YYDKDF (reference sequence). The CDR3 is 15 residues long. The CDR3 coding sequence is TGTGCCACCAGCAGACCCGCGGGAGTGACCGGGGAGCTGTTTTTT. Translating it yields CATSRPAGVTGELFF.

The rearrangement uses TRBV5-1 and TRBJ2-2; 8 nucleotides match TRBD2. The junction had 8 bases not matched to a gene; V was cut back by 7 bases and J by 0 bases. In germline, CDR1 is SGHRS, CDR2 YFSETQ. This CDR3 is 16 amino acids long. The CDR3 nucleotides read TGCGCCAGCTACCCCCTCGGGGGGGCGAACACCGGGGAGCTGTTTTTT. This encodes CASYPLGGANTGELFF.

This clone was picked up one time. The CDR3 loop is CASSFQGSGANVLTF. CDR3 nucleotide sequence: TGTGCCAGCAGCTTCCAGGGGTCTGGGGCCAACGTCCTGACTTTC. The chain links TRBV5-8 to TRBJ2-6, with a possible D match to TRBD1 (6 bases). The V and J ends lost 2 bases and 1 base respectively, with 7 bases between them. CDR1 is SGHTS and CDR2 is YDEGEE in the germline V gene. This CDR3 has 15 residues.

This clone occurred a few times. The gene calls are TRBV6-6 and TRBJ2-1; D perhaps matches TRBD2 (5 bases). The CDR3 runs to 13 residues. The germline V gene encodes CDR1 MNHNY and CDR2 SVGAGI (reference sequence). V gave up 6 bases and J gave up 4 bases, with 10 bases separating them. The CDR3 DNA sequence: TGTGCCAGCAGCTTGGACTCATACAATGAGCAGTTCTTC. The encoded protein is CASSLDSYNEQFF.

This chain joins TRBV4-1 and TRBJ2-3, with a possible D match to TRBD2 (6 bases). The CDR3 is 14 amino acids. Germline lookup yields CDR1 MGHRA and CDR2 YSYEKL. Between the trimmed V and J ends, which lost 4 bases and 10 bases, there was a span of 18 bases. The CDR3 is CASSPADYPRAQYF. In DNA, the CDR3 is TGCGCCAGCAGCCCCGCGGACTATCCGCGGGCGCAGTATTTT.

In DNA, the CDR3 is TGTGCCAGCAGCGTGGGAGGGGACGAGCAGTACTTC. Translated: CASSVGGDEQYF. The chain joins TRBV9 to TRBJ2-7; TRBD2 aligns across 7 bases. In germline, CDR1 is SGDLS, CDR2 YYNGEE. The CDR3 has 12 amino acids. V lost 2 bases to trimming and J lost 5 bases; unmatched junction nucleotides: 1.